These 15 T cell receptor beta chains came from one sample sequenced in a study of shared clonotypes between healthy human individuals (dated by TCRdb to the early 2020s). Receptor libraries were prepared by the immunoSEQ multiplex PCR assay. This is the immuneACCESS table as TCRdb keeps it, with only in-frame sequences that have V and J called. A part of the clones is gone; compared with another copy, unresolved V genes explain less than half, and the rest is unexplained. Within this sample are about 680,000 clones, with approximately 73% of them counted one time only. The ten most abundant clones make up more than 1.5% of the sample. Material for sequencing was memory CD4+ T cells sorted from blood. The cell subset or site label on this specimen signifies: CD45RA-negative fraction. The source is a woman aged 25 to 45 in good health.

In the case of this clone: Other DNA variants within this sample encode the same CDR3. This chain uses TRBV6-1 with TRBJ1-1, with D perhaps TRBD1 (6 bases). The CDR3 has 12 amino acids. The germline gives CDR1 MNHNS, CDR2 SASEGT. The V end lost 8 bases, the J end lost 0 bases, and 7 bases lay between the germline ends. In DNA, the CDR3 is TGTGCCAGCCGGACAGTGAACACTGAAGCTTTCTTT. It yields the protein CASRTVNTEAFF.

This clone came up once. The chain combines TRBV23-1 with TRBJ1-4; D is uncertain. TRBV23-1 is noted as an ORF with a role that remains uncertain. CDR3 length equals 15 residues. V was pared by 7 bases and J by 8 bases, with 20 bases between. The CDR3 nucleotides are TGCGCCAGCACACGATACACCAACCTTAGCGAAAAACTGTTTTTT. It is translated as CASTRYTNLSEKLFF.

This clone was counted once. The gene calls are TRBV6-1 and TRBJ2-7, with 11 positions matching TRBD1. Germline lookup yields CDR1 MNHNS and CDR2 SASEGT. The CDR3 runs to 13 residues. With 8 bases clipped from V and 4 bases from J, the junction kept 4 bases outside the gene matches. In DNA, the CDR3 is TGTGCCAGCTTAGGGACAGGGGGGTACGAGCAGTACTTC. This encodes CASLGTGGYEQYF.

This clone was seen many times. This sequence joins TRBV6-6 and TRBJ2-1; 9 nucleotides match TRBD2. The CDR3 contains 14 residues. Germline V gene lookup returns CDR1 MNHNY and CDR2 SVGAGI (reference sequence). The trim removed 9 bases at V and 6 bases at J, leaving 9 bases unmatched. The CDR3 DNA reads TGTGCCAGTGGTCTCGCGGGAGGGGGCAATGAGCAGTTCTTC. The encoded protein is CASGLAGGGNEQFF.

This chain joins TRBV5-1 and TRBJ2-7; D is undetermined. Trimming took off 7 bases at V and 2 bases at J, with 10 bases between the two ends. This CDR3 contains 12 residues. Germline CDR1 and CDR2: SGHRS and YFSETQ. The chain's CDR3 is CASYDDTYEQYF. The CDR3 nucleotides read TGCGCCAGCTATGATGACACCTACGAGCAGTACTTC.

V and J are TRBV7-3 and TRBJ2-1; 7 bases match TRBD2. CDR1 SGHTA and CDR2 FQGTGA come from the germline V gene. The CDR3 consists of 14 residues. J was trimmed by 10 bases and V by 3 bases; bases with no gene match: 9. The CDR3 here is CASSFTGTNVEQFF. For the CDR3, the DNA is TGTGCCAGCAGCTTCACCGGGACTAACGTGGAGCAGTTCTTC.

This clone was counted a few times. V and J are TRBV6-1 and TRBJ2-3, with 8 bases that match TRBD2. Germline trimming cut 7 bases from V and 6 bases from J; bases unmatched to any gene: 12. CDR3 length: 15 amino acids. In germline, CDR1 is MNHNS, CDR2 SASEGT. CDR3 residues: CASTRLAGGLDTQYF. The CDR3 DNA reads TGTGCCAGCACCCGTCTCGCGGGAGGTTTGGATACGCAGTATTTT.

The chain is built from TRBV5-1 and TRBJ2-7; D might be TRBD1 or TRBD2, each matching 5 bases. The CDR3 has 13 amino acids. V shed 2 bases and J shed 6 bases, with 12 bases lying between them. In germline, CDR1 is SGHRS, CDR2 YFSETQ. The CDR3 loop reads CASSFRWDREQYF. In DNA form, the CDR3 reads TGCGCCAGCAGCTTCAGGTGGGACCGCGAGCAGTACTTC. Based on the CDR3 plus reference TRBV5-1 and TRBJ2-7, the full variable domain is KAGVTQTPRYLIKTRGQQVTLSCSPISGHRSVSWYQQTPGQGLQFLFEYFSETQRNKGNFPGRFSGRQFSNSRSEMNVSTLELGDSALYLCASSFRWDREQYFGPGTRLTVT.

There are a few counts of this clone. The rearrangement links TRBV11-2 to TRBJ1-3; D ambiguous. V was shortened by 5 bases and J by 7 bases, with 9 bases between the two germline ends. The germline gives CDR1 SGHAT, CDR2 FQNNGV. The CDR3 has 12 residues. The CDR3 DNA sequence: TGTGCCAGCAGCCGCACAGTGAACACCATATATTTT. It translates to CASSRTVNTIYF.

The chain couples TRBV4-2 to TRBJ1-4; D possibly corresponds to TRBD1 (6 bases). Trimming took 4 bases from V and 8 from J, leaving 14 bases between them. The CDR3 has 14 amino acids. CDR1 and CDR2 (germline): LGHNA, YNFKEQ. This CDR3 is CASSLEGVGEKLFF. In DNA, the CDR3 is TGTGCCAGCAGCCTAGAGGGGGTTGGAGAAAAACTGTTTTTT.

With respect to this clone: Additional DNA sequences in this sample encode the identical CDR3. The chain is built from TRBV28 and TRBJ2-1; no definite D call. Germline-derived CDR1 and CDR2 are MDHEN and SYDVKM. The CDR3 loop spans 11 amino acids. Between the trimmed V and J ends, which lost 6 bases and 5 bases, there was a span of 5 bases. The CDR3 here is CASRLDNEQFF. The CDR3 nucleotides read TGTGCCAGCAGACTGGACAATGAGCAGTTCTTC.

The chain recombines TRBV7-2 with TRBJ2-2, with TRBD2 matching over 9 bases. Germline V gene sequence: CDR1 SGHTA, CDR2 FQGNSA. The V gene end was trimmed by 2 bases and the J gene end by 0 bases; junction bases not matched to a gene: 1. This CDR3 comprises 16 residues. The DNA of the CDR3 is TGTGCCAGCAGCTTAACTAGCGGGTCGAACACCGGGGAGCTGTTTTTT. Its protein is CASSLTSGSNTGELFF.

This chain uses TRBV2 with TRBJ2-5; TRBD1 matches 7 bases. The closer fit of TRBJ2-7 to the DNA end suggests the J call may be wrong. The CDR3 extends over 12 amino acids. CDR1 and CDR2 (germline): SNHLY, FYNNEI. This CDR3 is CASSGQGSEQYF. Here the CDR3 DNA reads TGTGCCAGCAGTGGACAGGGCTCCGAGCAGTACTTC.

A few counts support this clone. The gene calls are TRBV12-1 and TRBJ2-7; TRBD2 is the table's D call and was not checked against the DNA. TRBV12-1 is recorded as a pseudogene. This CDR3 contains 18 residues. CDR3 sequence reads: CASSGGTSGRVRAYEQYF. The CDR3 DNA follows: TGTGCCAGCAGCGGGGGGACTAGCGGGAGGGTTCGGGCCTACGAGCAGTACTTC.

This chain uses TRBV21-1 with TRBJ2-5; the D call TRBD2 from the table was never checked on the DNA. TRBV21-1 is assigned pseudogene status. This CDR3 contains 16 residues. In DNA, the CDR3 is TGTGCCAGCAGCAAAGCCAATGGACTAGGACGAGGGACCCAGTACTTC. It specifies CASSKANGLGRGTQYF.